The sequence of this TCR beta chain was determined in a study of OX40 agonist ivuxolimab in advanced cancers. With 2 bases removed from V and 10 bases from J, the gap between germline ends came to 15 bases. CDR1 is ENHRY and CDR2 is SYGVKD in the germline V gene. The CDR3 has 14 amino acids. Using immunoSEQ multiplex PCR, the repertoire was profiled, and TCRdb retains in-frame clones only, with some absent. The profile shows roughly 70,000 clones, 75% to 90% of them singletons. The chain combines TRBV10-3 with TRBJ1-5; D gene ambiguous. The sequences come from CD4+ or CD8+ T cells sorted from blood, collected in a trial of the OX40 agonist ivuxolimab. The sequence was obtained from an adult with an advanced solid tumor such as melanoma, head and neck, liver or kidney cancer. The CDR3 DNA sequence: TGTGCCATCAGTGAGATGCAGGCCCGATACCCCCAGCATTTT. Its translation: CAISEMQARYPQHF.